The 9 T cell receptor beta chains given below trace back to one sample, sequenced in a study of blood T cell repertoires in COVID-19 (dated by TCRdb to 2020 to 2021). Library generation was performed with the immunoSEQ multiplex PCR assay. Imported from immuneACCESS, the table was reduced by TCRdb to in-frame sequences with V and J called. These copies leave out some clones; in studies compared against another copy, an unresolved V gene accounts for under half, and the cause of the remainder is not known. This sample has over 80,000 clones in its table, and about 88% of those were observed once. Of the sample, about 1.2% is held by the ten largest clones. Sequenced sample: peripheral blood. These receptor sequences come from a man older than 75 with active or convalescent COVID-19.

J is TRBJ1-5 and V is TRBV27, with 8 bases aligning to TRBD1. CDR3 length: 15 residues. In germline, CDR1 is MNHEY, CDR2 SMNVEV (reference sequence). Trimming took 5 bases from V and 0 from J; bases not matched to a gene: 3. CDR3 protein: CASSHGTGSNQPQHF. The CDR3 nucleotides are TGTGCCAGCAGTCACGGGACAGGTAGCAATCAGCCCCAGCATTTT.

The chain combines TRBV25-1 with TRBJ2-5; D uncertain. The V gene lost 4 bases and the J gene lost 7 bases, with 10 bases spanning the gap. The CDR3 covers 12 residues. The V gene's germline CDR1 is MGHDK and CDR2 SYGVNS. The CDR3 sequence is CASSAHRGTQYF. The CDR3 DNA follows: TGTGCCAGCAGTGCACACCGTGGGACCCAGTACTTC.

This rearrangement joins TRBV4-3 to TRBJ1-2; TRBD1 matches 8 bases. Per germline, CDR1 LGHNA and CDR2 YSLEER. The CDR3 contains 15 residues. V shed 0 bases and J 8 bases; nucleotides not matched to a gene: 8. In DNA form, the CDR3 reads TGCGCCAGCAGCCAAGAAAGGACAGGGTCTTGGGGCTACACCTTC. It yields the protein CASSQERTGSWGYTF.

This chain uses TRBV6-5 with TRBJ2-1, with TRBD2 as a possible D gene (6 bases). Germline-derived CDR1 and CDR2 are MNHEY and SVGAGI. V was cut by 6 bases and J by 9 bases, with 15 bases left in between. This CDR3 is built from 13 residues. This CDR3 reads CASRSTSLGEQFF. CDR3 sequence (DNA): TGTGCCAGCAGGTCGACTAGTTTAGGTGAGCAGTTCTTC.

This chain links TRBV23-1 with TRBJ2-7; D is undetermined. TRBV23-1 is an open reading frame whose function is uncertain. This CDR3 is built from 11 residues. Trimming removed 2 bases from V and 11 bases from J, with 10 bases in between. CDR3 in DNA: TGCGCCAGCAGTCAACCTCTTCAGAAGTACTTC. This sequence encodes CASSQPLQKYF.

CDR3 in DNA: TGTGCCAGCGGAACGGGACAGGGATTTTCACCCCTCCACTTT. Translation: CASGTGQGFSPLHF. The chain combines TRBV19 with TRBJ1-6; 9 bases align to TRBD1. The V gene end was trimmed by 9 bases and the J gene end by 9 bases; junction bases not matched to a gene: 9. Germline assignment: CDR1 LNHDA and CDR2 SQIVND (reference sequence). The CDR3 spans 14 residues.

The CDR3 DNA reads TGTGCCAGTAGTATAGTAGGAGCCCGAAGCAATCAGCCCCAGCATTTT. Translated: CASSIVGARSNQPQHF. The chain recombines TRBV19 with TRBJ1-5, with no clear D. Per germline, CDR1 LNHDA and CDR2 SQIVND (reference sequence). The CDR3 consists of 16 residues. Trimming left V 1 base short and J 1 base short, with 11 bases between.

The V call is TRBV5-1, the J call TRBJ2-5; 8 positions agree with TRBD2. The germline V gene encodes CDR1 SGHRS and CDR2 YFSETQ. This CDR3 has 16 amino acids. The V gene end was trimmed by 4 bases and the J gene end by 4 bases; junction bases not matched to a gene: 12. The CDR3 loop is CASSPLTAGGAETQYF. The DNA for the CDR3 is TGCGCCAGCAGCCCTCTTACGGCGGGAGGTGCAGAGACCCAGTACTTC.

This clone was detected once. J is TRBJ2-1 and V is TRBV18; 10 bases map to TRBD1. With 5 bases clipped from V and 7 bases from J, the junction kept 2 bases outside the gene matches. This CDR3 has 13 residues. Germline V gives CDR1 KGHSH, CDR2 LQKENI. The CDR3, as DNA: TGTGCCAGCTCAGGGACAGGGGTAAATGAGCAGTTCTTC. Its protein is CASSGTGVNEQFF. The full variable domain, rest sourced from reference TRBV18 and TRBJ2-1, is NAGVMQNPRHLVRRRGQEARLRCSPMKGHSHVYWYRQLPEEGLKFMVYLQKENIIDESGMPKERFSAEFPKEGPSILRIQQVVRGDSAAYFCASSGTGVNEQFFGPGTRLTVL.